This T cell receptor (beta chain) was recovered during a study of OX40 agonist ivuxolimab in advanced cancers. General observations from the study: Averaging showed that CD8+ T cells had more expanded clones than CD4+ did.

This CDR3 has 16 amino acids. Deletions cut 2 bases from V and 1 base from J, with 14 bases between. Germline CDR1 MNHNS, CDR2 SASEGT. Repertoires were generated with immunoSEQ multiplex PCR, while TCRdb's copy carries only in-frame clones and drops some. The table includes about 27,000 clones, 82% detected once. With respect to this clone: Its matching antigen is unknown.

V is TRBV6-1 and J is TRBJ1-2, with D uncertain. This material consisted of CD4+ or CD8+ T cells sorted from blood, taken in a trial of the OX40 agonist ivuxolimab. This TCR was recovered from an adult with an advanced solid tumor such as melanoma, head and neck, liver or kidney cancer. The CDR3 region has the DNA TGTGCCAGCAGTGAATGGTGGGAGCTCATTAACTATGGCTACACCTTC. It translates to CASSEWWELINYGYTF.